The 5 T cell receptor beta chains reported below all come from one sample, sequenced in a study of immune cell composition in non-small cell lung cancer. The data were produced by immunoSEQ multiplex PCR, yet TCRdb's version contains in-frame clones alone and is incomplete. The sample holds approximately 11,000 clones, about 60% seen once. The sequencing input was lung tumor tissue. The receptors originated from a human donor with non-small cell lung cancer.

This chain connects TRBV6-5 to TRBJ2-7, with D maybe TRBD2 (6 bases). The CDR3 contains 14 residues. Germline V CDR1 and CDR2: MNHEY, SVGAGI. The V end was cut by 2 bases, the J end by 4 bases, with 12 bases between. The CDR3 region has the DNA TGTGCCAGCAGTTACGGAGGGAGTGGGTACGAGCAGTACTTC. It is translated as CASSYGGSGYEQYF.

This clone has a single count. This chain uses TRBV29-1 with TRBJ2-3; 9 bases are shared with TRBD1. Germline lookup yields CDR1 SQVTM and CDR2 ANQGSEA. This CDR3 comprises 15 residues. After removal of 4 bases from V and 2 bases from J, the junction contained 7 bases not matched to a gene. CDR3 sequence reads: CSVGQGVSFTDTQYF. DNA for the CDR3: TGCAGCGTTGGACAGGGGGTCTCTTTCACAGATACGCAGTATTTT.

This chain links TRBV29-1 with TRBJ2-3, with D hard to call. CDR3 length: 14 residues. Germline V lookup: CDR1 SQVTM, CDR2 ANQGSEA. With 3 bases removed from V and 1 base from J, the gap between germline ends came to 11 bases. The CDR3 DNA reads TGCAGCGTTGATCAGCAGGAACGCACAGATACGCAGTATTTT. Translating gives CSVDQQERTDTQYF.

V usage is TRBV5-1 and J usage is TRBJ1-2, with 8 nucleotides matching TRBD1. This CDR3 is built from 11 residues. J gave up 13 bases and V 4 bases, and 6 bases lay outside the gene matches. CDR1 and CDR2 from the germline V gene are SGHRS and YFSETQ. The CDR3 DNA sequence: TGCGCCAGCAGCCCGGACAGGGTATGCACCTTC. Its translation: CASSPDRVCTF.

The chain couples TRBV27 to TRBJ2-2; no definite D call. Germline values: CDR1 MNHEY, CDR2 SMNVEV (reference sequence). The germline V and J ends were trimmed by 4 bases and 6 bases, with 6 bases remaining between them. CDR3 size: 12 residues. The CDR3 is CASSSLSGELFF. CDR3 bases: TGTGCCAGCAGTTCACTCTCCGGGGAGCTGTTTTTT.